These T cell receptor beta chains were read from a single sample in a study of blood T cell repertoires in COVID-19. The data were produced by immunoSEQ multiplex PCR, yet TCRdb's version contains in-frame clones alone and is incomplete. The table has over 250,000 clones, 86% seen once. The specimen sequenced was PBMCs or T cells enriched from blood (not recorded which). The receptors shown here come from a woman aged 18-29 years who had recovered from COVID-19. The conserved cysteine and the conserved F or W are not part of the CDR3 here.

j_gene	v_gene	CDR3aa
TRBJ2-7	TRBV7-2	ASSSTSPPYEQY
TRBJ2-3	TRBV15	ATSPSGIRDTQY
TRBJ2-5	TRBV4-1	ASSQAQDTVQETQY
TRBJ2-7	TRBV29-1	SVGFWDRGPYEQY
TRBJ2-2	TRBV7-2	ASSSTHHRVNTGELF
TRBJ2-7	TRBV4-1	ASSQVSGDGEEQY
TRBJ2-3	TRBV9	ASSAVAGEPNPDTQY
TRBJ2-3	TRBV30	AWIPSADTQY
TRBJ1-5	TRBV6-2/TRBV6-3	ASSYSTGTGQPQH
TRBJ1-5	TRBV2	ASSGRDRVVSNQPQH
TRBJ2-7	TRBV4-2	ASSEWGEGANEQY
TRBJ2-3	TRBV6-2/TRBV6-3	ASSYPRRAGKTDTQY
TRBJ1-2	TRBV19	ASSLGQWDNGYT
TRBJ2-2	TRBV6-5	ASSLRPGWNTGELF
TRBJ1-2	TRBV29-1	SVDRVNYGYT
TRBJ1-6	TRBV13	ASSLGPGGNSPLH
TRBJ2-1	TRBV19	ASSISGRALDEQF
TRBJ1-2	TRBV7-9	ASSDSGLHRRAYGYT